This T cell receptor beta chain was recovered during a study of T cells in Graves' hyperthyroidism and ophthalmopathy. The investigators amplified TCR beta CDR3 regions from RNA transcripts. An initial round of RT-PCR targeting the TCR CDR3 relied on the HTBI primer set. TCRdb called the multiplex PCR reads again in MiXCR, with one record for every CDR3 protein. Of hundreds of thousands of distinct CDR3 sequences listed, about 43% are singletons. If no ophthalmopathy progression occurred within 18 months, Graves' hyperthyroidism was stable. Patients between 18 and 65 years old had hyperthyroidism, newly diagnosed and lasting under 2 months. The study excluded patients with uncontrolled infection, other autoimmune disease, pregnancy or lactation. Germline V gene data show CDR1 as SGHRS and CDR2 as YFSETQ. CDR3 length equals 11 residues. Trimming removed 0 bases at V and 11 bases at J, with 8 bases between.

With regard to this clonotype: The antigen remains undetermined.

General observations from the study: Model predictions of ophthalmopathy came a median approximately 6.8 months before onset.

The sequence was obtained from a woman younger than 35 with Graves' hyperthyroidism. The sequenced sample consisted of peripheral blood or thyroid tissue (not recorded which). J is TRBJ2-5 and V is TRBV5-1, with D unresolved. CDR3 bases: TGCGCCAGCAGCTTGGCAACTGGACAGTACTTC. Translated, it gives CASSLATGQYF.